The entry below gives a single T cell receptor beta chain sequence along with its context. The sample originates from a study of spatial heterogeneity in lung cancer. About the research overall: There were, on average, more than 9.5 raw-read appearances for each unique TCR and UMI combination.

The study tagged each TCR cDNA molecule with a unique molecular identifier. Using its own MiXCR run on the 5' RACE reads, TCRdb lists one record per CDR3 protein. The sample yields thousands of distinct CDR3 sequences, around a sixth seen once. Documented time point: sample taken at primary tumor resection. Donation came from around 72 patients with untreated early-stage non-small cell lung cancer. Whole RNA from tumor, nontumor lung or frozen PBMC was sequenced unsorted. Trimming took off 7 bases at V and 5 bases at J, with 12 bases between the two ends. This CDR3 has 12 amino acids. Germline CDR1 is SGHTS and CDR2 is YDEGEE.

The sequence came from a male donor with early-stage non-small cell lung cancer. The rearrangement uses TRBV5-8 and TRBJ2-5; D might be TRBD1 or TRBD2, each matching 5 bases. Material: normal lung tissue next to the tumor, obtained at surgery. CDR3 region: CASHEGRETQYF. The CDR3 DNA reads TGTGCCAGCCATGAGGGGCGGGAGACCCAGTACTTC.